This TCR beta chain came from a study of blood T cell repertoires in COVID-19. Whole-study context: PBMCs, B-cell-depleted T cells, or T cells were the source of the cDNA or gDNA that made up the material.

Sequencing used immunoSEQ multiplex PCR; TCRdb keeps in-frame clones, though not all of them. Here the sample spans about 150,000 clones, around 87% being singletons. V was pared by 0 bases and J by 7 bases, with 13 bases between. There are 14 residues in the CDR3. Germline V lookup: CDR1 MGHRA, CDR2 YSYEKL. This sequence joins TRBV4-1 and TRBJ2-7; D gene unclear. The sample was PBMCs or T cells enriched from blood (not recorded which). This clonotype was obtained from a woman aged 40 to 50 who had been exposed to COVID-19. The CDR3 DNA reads TGCGCCAGCAGCCAAGATAACCCTCCTCGGGAGCAGTACTTC. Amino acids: CASSQDNPPREQYF.